This T cell receptor beta chain was identified during a study of blood T cell repertoires in COVID-19. Germline V CDR1 and CDR2: SGHVS, FQNEAQ. V was shortened by 0 bases and J by 5 bases, with 11 bases between the two germline ends. CDR3 size: 16 residues. Sequenced by immunoSEQ multiplex PCR; TCRdb stores in-frame clones only, minus some. Among 350,000 to 400,000 clones listed, approximately 86% were seen once. Sequencing was carried out using peripheral blood. The sequence came from a woman aged 55-75 years with COVID-19, enrolled during active disease. The chain uses TRBV7-8 and TRBJ1-6, with D unresolved. In DNA form, the CDR3 reads TGTGCCAGCAGCTTAGCGGGAAAGCGGAATAATTCACCCCTCCACTTT. As protein: CASSLAGKRNNSPLHF.